The 30 T cell receptor beta chains reported below all come from one sample, sequenced in a study of a mutant IDH1 vaccine in newly diagnosed glioma. The time point was: week 5, during vaccination. With topical imiquimod, each dose of the vaccine consisted of 300 ug of mutant IDH1 20-mer peptide. These receptors are not linked to any known antigen. Sequencing used immunoSEQ multiplex PCR; TCRdb keeps in-frame clones, though not all of them. Here the sample spans about 38,000 clones, around 82% being singletons. Sequences were derived from PBMCs, sampled from a glioma patient whose treatment included an IDH1 peptide vaccine. The origin of the receptors is a man between 35 and 55 years old with glioma.

The chain employs TRBV13 and TRBJ2-1; 10 bases agree with TRBD2. With V trimmed by 6 bases and J by 4 bases, 9 bases remained unmatched. This CDR3 comprises 16 residues. The germline V gene encodes CDR1 PRHDT and CDR2 FYEKMQ (reference sequence). The CDR3 is CASRPAGGFWYNEQFF. The DNA of the CDR3 is TGTGCCAGCAGACCAGCGGGGGGGTTCTGGTACAATGAGCAGTTCTTC. Full variable domain (missing parts from reference TRBV13 and TRBJ2-1): AAGVIQSPRHLIKEKRETATLKCYPIPRHDTVYWYQQGPGQDPQFLISFYEKMQSDKGSIPDRFSAQQFSDYHSELNMSSLELGDSALYFCASRPAGGFWYNEQFFGPGTRLTVL.

This sequence joins TRBV30 and TRBJ1-6, with D unresolved. V lost 5 bases, J lost 10 bases, and 12 bases lay in between. The CDR3 runs 12 residues. Per germline, CDR1 GTSNPN and CDR2 SVGIG (reference sequence). CDR3 DNA sequence: TGTGCCTGGGGTCGACTCCAGTCACCCCTCCACTTT. This codes for CAWGRLQSPLHF.

The chain is built from TRBV2 and TRBJ1-2; D is undetermined. The length of the CDR3 is 13 residues. CDR1 is SNHLY and CDR2 is FYNNEI in the germline V gene. Deletions cut 6 bases from V and 0 bases from J, with 8 bases between. The DNA of the CDR3 is TGTGCCAGCAGCCACAGTACTAACTATGGCTACACCTTC. Protein sequence: CASSHSTNYGYTF.

The CDR3, as DNA: TGTGCCATCAGTCCCGGGGGGCTAAGCACAGATACGCAGTATTTT. Amino acid sequence: CAISPGGLSTDTQYF. J is TRBJ2-3 and V is TRBV10-3; D may be TRBD2 (7 bases). This CDR3 is 15 amino acids long. Trimming took 5 bases from V and 0 from J, leaving 12 bases between them. Germline V CDR1 and CDR2: ENHRY, SYGVKD.

This chain uses TRBV7-6 with TRBJ1-1; D is unresolved. The V and J ends lost 5 bases and 5 bases respectively, with 12 bases between them. There are 13 residues in the CDR3. CDR1 and CDR2 (germline): SGHVS, FNYEAQ. CDR3 loop: CASSLNGETEAFF. In nucleotides, the CDR3 is TGTGCCAGCAGCCTAAACGGGGAGACTGAAGCTTTCTTT.

This chain connects TRBV6-5 to TRBJ2-3, with 10 bases identical to TRBD2. V lost 0 bases and J lost 4; bases outside the gene matches: 4. From germline, CDR1 is MNHEY and CDR2 SVGAGI. This CDR3 region has 16 residues. CDR3 loop: CASSYSTSGYSDTQYF. The CDR3 nucleotides are TGTGCCAGCAGTTACTCGACTAGCGGGTACTCAGATACGCAGTATTTT.

The chain combines TRBV2 with TRBJ1-5; D gene ambiguous. The V end was cut by 8 bases, the J end by 2 bases, with 7 bases between. The CDR3 is 12 amino acids. The germline gives CDR1 SNHLY, CDR2 FYNNEI. In nucleotides, the CDR3 is TGTGCCAGCGGTGGAGGCAATCAGCCCCAGCATTTT. Amino acid sequence: CASGGGNQPQHF.

The J gene is TRBJ1-4, the V gene TRBV2, with D perhaps TRBD1 (5 bases). From germline, CDR1 is SNHLY and CDR2 FYNNEI. CDR3 length: 14 amino acids. Trimming cost V 6 bases and J 8 bases, with 16 bases left between them. CDR3 coding DNA: TGTGCCAGCAGCCCCGCAGGGCGGGAAGAAAAACTGTTTTTT. It codes for CASSPAGREEKLFF.

The J gene is TRBJ1-6, the V gene TRBV7-8; TRBD1 aligns across 8 bases. This CDR3 region has 16 residues. Germline V gene sequence: CDR1 SGHVS, CDR2 FQNEAQ. Trimming took 1 base from V and 5 from J; bases not matched to a gene: 4. This chain's CDR3 is CASSLVATGDNSPLHF. CDR3 coding DNA: TGTGCCAGCAGCTTAGTTGCGACAGGGGATAATTCACCCCTCCACTTT.

This clone was counted a few times. A read error may account for a junction end that differs from germline. V and J are TRBV7-9 and TRBJ2-5; either TRBD1 or TRBD2 may supply D (5 bases each). The CDR3 extends over 11 amino acids. Looked up from germline, CDR1 is SEHNR and CDR2 is FQNEAQ (reference sequence). CDR3 sequence: CASSTQTGTNF. The CDR3 DNA follows: TGTGCCAGCAGCACCCAAACCGGGACCAACTTC.

This clone has just a few counts. This chain connects TRBV6-1 to TRBJ2-2, with a tentative D call TRBD1 (6 bases). Germline loops: CDR1 MNHNS, CDR2 SASEGT. Trimming removed 5 bases at V and 0 bases at J, with 10 bases between. The CDR3 totals 15 residues. CDR3 DNA sequence: TGTGCCAGCAGTATGGGACAACCGAACACCGGGGAGCTGTTTTTT. Protein product: CASSMGQPNTGELFF.

The chain couples TRBV7-8 to TRBJ2-2; D not certain. V was cut by 5 bases and J by 1 base, with 14 bases left in between. CDR1 is SGHVS, CDR2 FQNEAQ, per germline. This CDR3 has 16 residues. CDR3 DNA sequence: TGTGCCAGCAGCCCGGCCGGCCTCCTGAACACCGGGGAGCTGTTTTTT. Translating it yields CASSPAGLLNTGELFF.

CDR3 sequence (DNA): TGTGCCAGCAGACCACCCCCCCGACTCGGCGACGAGCAGTACTTC. This translates into CASRPPPRLGDEQYF. The chain is built from TRBV6-5 and TRBJ2-7; D call uncertain. The CDR3 has 15 residues. Germline assignment: CDR1 MNHEY and CDR2 SVGAGI. Deletions cut 6 bases from V and 5 bases from J, with 20 bases between.

This rearrangement joins TRBV5-1 to TRBJ1-2, with D possibly being TRBD1 (5 bases). The germline V gene encodes CDR1 SGHRS and CDR2 YFSETQ. Trimming pared 3 bases from V and 4 bases from J, leaving 13 bases between. The CDR3 covers 14 residues. CDR3 nucleotides: TGCGCCAGCAGCTCGGATCAGGGCGTCTATGGCTACACCTTC. This gives the protein CASSSDQGVYGYTF.

This clone has only a few counts. The chain recombines TRBV5-1 with TRBJ1-1; TRBD1 agrees at 7 bases. The J segment lost 3 bases and the V segment lost 10 bases, leaving 12 bases of the junction unmatched. CDR1 and CDR2 from the germline V gene are SGHRS and YFSETQ. This CDR3 has 14 amino acids. This CDR3 reads CAAPEGGRHTEAFF. The CDR3 nucleotides read TGCGCCGCACCGGAAGGGGGCCGGCACACTGAAGCTTTCTTT.

The chain combines TRBV6-5 with TRBJ1-1; a possible D gene is TRBD1 (5 bases). The V and J ends lost 5 bases and 1 base respectively, with 14 bases between them. Germline values: CDR1 MNHEY, CDR2 SVGAGI. The CDR3 consists of 15 residues. DNA of the CDR3: TGTGCCAGCAGTGCCTCAGGGTCGGGGAACACTGAAGCTTTCTTT. This translates into CASSASGSGNTEAFF.

In this sample, this clone is medium-sized. The chain couples TRBV6-1 to TRBJ2-7; D is possibly TRBD1 (6 bases). The CDR3 consists of 12 residues. CDR1 and CDR2 (germline): MNHNS, SASEGT. V shed 3 bases and J shed 6 bases, with 9 bases lying between them. CDR3 sequence (DNA): TGTGCCAGCAGTGACCTGGGGGCCGAGCAGTACTTC. It specifies CASSDLGAEQYF.

The rearrangement uses TRBV5-5 and TRBJ2-7, with D possibly called TRBD1 or TRBD2 (6 bases each). Trimming took off 4 bases at V and 3 bases at J, with 11 bases between the two ends. The CDR3 is 13 amino acids. CDR1 is SGHKS, CDR2 YYEKEE, per germline (reference sequence). In DNA, the CDR3 is TGTGCCAGCAGCAGGCGGGACATCTACGAGCAGTACTTC. This sequence encodes CASSRRDIYEQYF.

The rearrangement links TRBV7-2 to TRBJ2-7; TRBD2 is a possible D gene (5 bases). This CDR3 is built from 14 residues. V was clipped by 4 bases and J by 4 bases, with 14 bases between them. Per the germline V gene, CDR1 is SGHTA and CDR2 is FQGNSA. CDR3 residues: CASSSGLTRYEQYF. CDR3 DNA sequence: TGTGCCAGCAGCTCAGGACTCACCCGGTACGAGCAGTACTTC.

This chain links TRBV29-1 with TRBJ1-1; TRBD1 might be the D (5 bases). Deletions cut 6 bases from V and 10 bases from J, with 18 bases between. The germline V gene has CDR1 SQVTM and CDR2 ANQGSEA. The CDR3 covers 12 residues. CDR3 region: CSVVPSDSGAFF. The CDR3 region has the DNA TGCAGCGTCGTCCCATCCGACAGCGGAGCTTTCTTT.

The CDR3 loop is CASEGDSNSPLHF. For the CDR3, the DNA is TGTGCCAGCGAGGGGGACAGTAATTCACCCCTCCACTTT. The rearrangement joins TRBV2 to TRBJ1-6; 7 bases are shared with TRBD1. Germline CDR1 and CDR2: SNHLY and FYNNEI. The V and J ends lost 8 bases and 6 bases, in that order; junction bases with no gene match: 4. The CDR3 loop spans 13 amino acids.

This rearrangement joins TRBV6-6 to TRBJ1-1; D gene ambiguous. The germline gives CDR1 MNHNY, CDR2 SVGAGI (reference sequence). This CDR3 contains 13 residues. Deletions cut 6 bases from V and 1 base from J, with 9 bases between. Here the CDR3 reads CASRLTENTEAFF. The CDR3 coding sequence is TGTGCCAGCAGACTCACAGAGAACACTGAAGCTTTCTTT.

Comments on this clone: Because the CDR3's place on the DNA is in doubt, the DNA is left out and the CDR3 is given as listed by TCRdb. This chain joins TRBV27 and TRBJ1-1. The CDR3 has 12 amino acids, counting both end residues. Germline assignment: CDR1 MNHEY and CDR2 SMNVEV (reference sequence). The CDR3 protein is CASSLWGAGTFF.

For this clone: A read error may account for a junction end that differs from germline. The chain's CDR3 is CASSPSGGSNEKLFF. The CDR3 DNA sequence: TGTGCTAGCAGCCCTAGTGGTGGCTCTAATGAAAAACTGTTTTTT. The gene calls are TRBV7-7 and TRBJ1-4; no clear D gene. CDR1 and CDR2 from the germline V gene are SSHAT and FNYEAQ (reference sequence). The CDR3 has 15 amino acids.

This clone was recorded once. The rearrangement links TRBV5-4 to TRBJ2-1; D perhaps matches TRBD2 (5 bases). Germline V lookup: CDR1 SGHNT, CDR2 YYREEE (reference sequence). V was cut by 3 bases and J by 4 bases, with 14 bases left in between. The CDR3 is made up of 15 amino acids. CDR3 sequence reads: CASSSASLRYNEQFF. The CDR3 nucleotides are TGTGCCAGCAGCTCTGCTAGCTTAAGATACAATGAGCAGTTCTTC.

CDR3 residues: CASSGQGAVSGANVLTF. CDR3 coding DNA: TGTGCCAGCAGTGGACAGGGAGCTGTCTCTGGGGCCAACGTCCTGACTTTC. The chain joins TRBV6-1 to TRBJ2-6, with TRBD1 matching 7 bases. V lost 4 bases to trimming and J lost 0 bases; unmatched junction nucleotides: 6. The CDR3 totals 17 residues. CDR1 is MNHNS, CDR2 SASEGT, per germline.

This rearrangement joins TRBV7-9 to TRBJ1-1, with unresolved D. This CDR3 has 11 amino acids. V gave up 10 bases and J gave up 6 bases, with 12 bases separating them. The germline V gene encodes CDR1 SEHNR and CDR2 FQNEAQ (reference sequence). The CDR3 DNA reads as TGTGCCACCGGGCCAGGCGCTGAAGCTTTCTTT. As protein: CATGPGAEAFF.

The chain uses TRBV18 and TRBJ2-1; D gene ambiguous. Per the germline V gene, CDR1 is KGHSH and CDR2 is LQKENI. The length of the CDR3 is 15 residues. V was trimmed by 3 bases and J by 1 base, leaving 10 bases between them. CDR3 protein: CASSPPTASYNEQFF. CDR3 in DNA: TGTGCCAGCTCACCTCCTACTGCTTCCTACAATGAGCAGTTCTTC. The whole variable domain, filled in from reference TRBV18 and TRBJ2-1, reads NAGVMQNPRHLVRRRGQEARLRCSPMKGHSHVYWYRQLPEEGLKFMVYLQKENIIDESGMPKERFSAEFPKEGPSILRIQQVVRGDSAAYFCASSPPTASYNEQFFGPGTRLTVL.

This chain connects TRBV5-1 to TRBJ2-5; TRBD1 matches at 8 bases. Germline V gene data show CDR1 as SGHRS and CDR2 as YFSETQ. The CDR3 extends over 15 amino acids. V lost 4 bases and J lost 2; bases outside the gene matches: 7. The CDR3 spells CASSGGTGQQETQYF. In nucleotides, the CDR3 is TGCGCCAGCAGCGGGGGGACAGGCCAGCAAGAGACCCAGTACTTC.

This clone was counted a single time. The V gene is TRBV27, the J gene TRBJ2-2, with 11 bases identical to TRBD2. Germline CDR1 and CDR2: MNHEY and SMNVEV (reference sequence). Trimming removed 1 base from V and 0 bases from J; junction bases left unmatched: 4. The CDR3 totals 18 residues. The CDR3 region has the DNA TGTGCCAGCAGTTTATGGCTAGCGGGGGGCCCGAACACCGGGGAGCTGTTTTTT. Translated: CASSLWLAGGPNTGELFF.